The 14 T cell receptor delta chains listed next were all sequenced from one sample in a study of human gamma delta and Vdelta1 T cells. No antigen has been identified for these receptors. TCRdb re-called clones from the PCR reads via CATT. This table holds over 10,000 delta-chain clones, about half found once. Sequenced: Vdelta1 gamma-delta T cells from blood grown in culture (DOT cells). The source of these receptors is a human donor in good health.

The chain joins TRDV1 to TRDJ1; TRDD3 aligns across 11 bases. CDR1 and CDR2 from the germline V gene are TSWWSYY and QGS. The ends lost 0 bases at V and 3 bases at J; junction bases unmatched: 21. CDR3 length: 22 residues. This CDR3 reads CALGELGLPFVLGDIAADKLIF. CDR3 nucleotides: TGTGCTCTTGGGGAACTAGGCCTTCCTTTCGTACTGGGGGATATAGCGGCCGATAAACTCATCTTT.

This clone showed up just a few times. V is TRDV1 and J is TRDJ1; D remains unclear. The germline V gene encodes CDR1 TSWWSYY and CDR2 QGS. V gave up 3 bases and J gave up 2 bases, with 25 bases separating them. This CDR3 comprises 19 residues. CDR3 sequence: CALGDSVKDLWVATDKLIF. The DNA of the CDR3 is TGTGCTCTTGGGGACTCAGTGAAGGACCTTTGGGTAGCGACCGATAAACTCATCTTT.

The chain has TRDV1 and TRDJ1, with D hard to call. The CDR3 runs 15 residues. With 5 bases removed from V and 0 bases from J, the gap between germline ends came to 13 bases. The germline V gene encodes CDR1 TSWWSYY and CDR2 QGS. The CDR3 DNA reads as TGTGCTCTTGGGTCGGGACCGACGTACACCGATAAACTCATCTTT. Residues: CALGSGPTYTDKLIF.

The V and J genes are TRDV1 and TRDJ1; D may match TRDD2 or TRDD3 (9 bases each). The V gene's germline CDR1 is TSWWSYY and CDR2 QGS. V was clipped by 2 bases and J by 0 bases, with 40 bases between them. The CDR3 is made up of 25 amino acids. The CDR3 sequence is CALGESTFLLSLGDDPPPYTDKLIF. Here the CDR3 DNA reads TGTGCTCTTGGGGAATCTACCTTCCTACTTTCACTGGGGGACGATCCACCCCCTTACACCGATAAACTCATCTTT.

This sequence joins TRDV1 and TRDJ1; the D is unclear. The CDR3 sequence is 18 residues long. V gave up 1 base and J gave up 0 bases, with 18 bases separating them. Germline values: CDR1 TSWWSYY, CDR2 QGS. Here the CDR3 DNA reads TGTGCTCTTGGGGAACGAACCCGGCCGGGGTGGGACACCGATAAACTCATCTTT. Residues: CALGERTRPGWDTDKLIF.

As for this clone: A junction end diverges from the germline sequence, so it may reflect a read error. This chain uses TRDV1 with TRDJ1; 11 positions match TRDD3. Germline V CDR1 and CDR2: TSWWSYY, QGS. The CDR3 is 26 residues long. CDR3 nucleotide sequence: TGTGCTCTTGGGGAACTAAACCCAAACTCTGTCCTACGTTTTTATGGGGGATACGCTTTCACCGATAGACTCATCTTT. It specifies CALGELNPNSVLRFYGGYAFTDRLIF.

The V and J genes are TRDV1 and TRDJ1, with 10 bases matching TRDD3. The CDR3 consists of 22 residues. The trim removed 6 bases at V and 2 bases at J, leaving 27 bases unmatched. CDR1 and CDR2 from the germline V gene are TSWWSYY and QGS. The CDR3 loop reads CALGIPTRGIRGAEEGTDKLIF. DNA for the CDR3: TGTGCTCTTGGCATTCCTACCCGGGGGATACGGGGGGCGGAGGAGGGAACCGATAAACTCATCTTT.

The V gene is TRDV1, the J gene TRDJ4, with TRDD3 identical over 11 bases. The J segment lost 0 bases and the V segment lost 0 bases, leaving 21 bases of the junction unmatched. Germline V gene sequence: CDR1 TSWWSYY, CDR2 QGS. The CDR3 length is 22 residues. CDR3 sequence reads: CALGELTAKGFRWGIPPRPLIF. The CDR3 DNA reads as TGTGCTCTTGGGGAACTTACGGCGAAAGGTTTTCGCTGGGGGATACCTCCCAGACCCCTGATCTTT.

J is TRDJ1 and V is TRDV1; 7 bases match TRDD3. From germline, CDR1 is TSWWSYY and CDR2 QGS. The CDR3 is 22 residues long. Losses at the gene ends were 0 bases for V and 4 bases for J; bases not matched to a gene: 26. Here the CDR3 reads CALGELDMTLWGTSLMDDKLIF. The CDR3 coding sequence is TGTGCTCTTGGGGAACTAGATATGACCTTATGGGGGACATCCTTGATGGACGATAAACTCATCTTT.

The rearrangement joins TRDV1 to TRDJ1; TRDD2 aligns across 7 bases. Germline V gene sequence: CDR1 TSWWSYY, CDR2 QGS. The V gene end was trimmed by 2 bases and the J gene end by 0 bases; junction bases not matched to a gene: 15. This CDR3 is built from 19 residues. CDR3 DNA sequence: TGTGCTCTTGGGGAAATTAATTTCCTACGGGGACAGTACACCGATAAACTCATCTTT. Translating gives CALGEINFLRGQYTDKLIF.

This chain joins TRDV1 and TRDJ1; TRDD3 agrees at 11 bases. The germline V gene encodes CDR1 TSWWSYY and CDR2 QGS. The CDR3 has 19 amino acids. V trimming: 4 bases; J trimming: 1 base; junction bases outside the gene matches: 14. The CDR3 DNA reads TGTGCTCTTGGGGCTTCCTACTTGCTGGGGGATACCCTCACCGATAAACTCATCTTT. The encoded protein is CALGASYLLGDTLTDKLIF.

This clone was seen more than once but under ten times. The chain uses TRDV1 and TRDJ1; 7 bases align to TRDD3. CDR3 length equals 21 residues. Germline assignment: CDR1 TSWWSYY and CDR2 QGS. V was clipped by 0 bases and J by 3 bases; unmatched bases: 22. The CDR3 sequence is CALGELRRAVTPPGGSDKLIF. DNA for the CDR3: TGTGCTCTTGGGGAACTGAGGAGGGCCGTTACCCCTCCGGGGGGATCCGATAAACTCATCTTT.

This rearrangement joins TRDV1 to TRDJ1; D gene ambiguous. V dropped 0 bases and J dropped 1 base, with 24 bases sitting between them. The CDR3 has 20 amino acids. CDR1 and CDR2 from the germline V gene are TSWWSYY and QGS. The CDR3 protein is CALGELPLRYRRYGTDKLIF. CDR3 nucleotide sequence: TGTGCTCTTGGGGAACTTCCTCTGAGGTACCGGAGGTATGGCACCGATAAACTCATCTTT.

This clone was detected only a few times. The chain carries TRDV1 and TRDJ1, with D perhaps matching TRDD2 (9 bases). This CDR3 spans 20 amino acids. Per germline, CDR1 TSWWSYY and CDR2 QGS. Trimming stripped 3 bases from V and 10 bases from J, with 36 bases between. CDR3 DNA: TGTGCTCTTGGGGAGAGATTTGGCCTTCCTACTTTTACTGGGGGCGTGGGACTCATCTTT. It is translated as CALGERFGLPTFTGGVGLIF.